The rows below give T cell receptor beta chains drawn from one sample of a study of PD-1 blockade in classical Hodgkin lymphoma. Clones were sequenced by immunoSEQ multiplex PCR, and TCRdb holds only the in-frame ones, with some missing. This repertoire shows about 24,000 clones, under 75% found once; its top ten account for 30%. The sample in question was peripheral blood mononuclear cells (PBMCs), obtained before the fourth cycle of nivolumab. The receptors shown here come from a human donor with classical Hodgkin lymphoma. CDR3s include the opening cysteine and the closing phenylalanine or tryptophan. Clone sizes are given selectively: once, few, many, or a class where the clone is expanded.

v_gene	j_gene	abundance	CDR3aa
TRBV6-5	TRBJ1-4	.	CASSYSTTTNEKLFF
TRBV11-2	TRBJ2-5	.	CASSPSLRRQETQYF
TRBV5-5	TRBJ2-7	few	CASSSPGGIHYEQYF
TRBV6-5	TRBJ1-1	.	CASSYLWRGANEAFF
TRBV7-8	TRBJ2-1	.	CASSRGTGGSLRFF
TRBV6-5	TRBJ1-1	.	CASSYSYDGTEAFF
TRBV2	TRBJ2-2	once	CASRGTGAGGELFF
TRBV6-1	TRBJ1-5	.	CASSVSDGSNQPQHF
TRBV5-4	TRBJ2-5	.	CASSLEAGGPRETQYF
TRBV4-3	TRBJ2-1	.	CASSPGQGAKNEQFF